The rows below give T cell receptor beta chains drawn from one sample of a study of T-cell reconstitution after alpha-beta-depleted transplantation in children. Via MiXCR, TCRdb re-called the PCR reads, giving one row per CDR3 protein. This table has just under 550,000 distinct CDR3 sequences, around 16% appearing once. The sample was PBMCs from the stem cell graft donor, taken from the stem cell graft. These receptors were collected from a human donor who donated a stem cell graft to a child with acute lymphoblastic leukemia. Both conserved end residues are part of each CDR3. Fields, in order: CDR3 protein, CDR3 DNA, J gene, V gene, D gene, clone size. A D gene is named only where the DNA matches it firmly. Expanded clones get a size class; other rows say once, few or many, or leave the size out.

CAISRDRASNTGELFF TGTGCCATCAGCCGGGACAGAGCTTCGAACACCGGGGAGCTGTTTTTT TRBJ2-2 TRBV10-3 TRBD1 .
CSAREGYEQYF TGCAGTGCTAGAGAGGGGTACGAGCAGTACTTC TRBJ2-7 TRBV20-1 . .
CASSQDWLAGNYEQYF TGCGCCAGCAGCCAAGATTGGCTAGCGGGGAACTACGAGCAGTACTTC TRBJ2-7 TRBV4-1 TRBD2 many
CSALTGLAGAREQFF TGCAGTGCGCTGACCGGACTAGCGGGAGCTAGAGAGCAGTTCTTC TRBJ2-1 TRBV20-1 TRBD2 few
CASSYSIGSSGPLGNEQFF TGTGCCAGCAGTTACTCGATTGGTTCTAGCGGGCCCTTGGGCAATGAGCAGTTCTTC TRBJ2-1 TRBV6-5 TRBD2 .
CASSPRGGATDTQYF TGTGCCAGCTCACCACGAGGGGGCGCGACAGATACGCAGTATTTT TRBJ2-3 TRBV18 TRBD1 .
CAIKGRGDTYEQYF TGTGCCATCAAGGGGAGGGGGGATACCTACGAGCAGTACTTC TRBJ2-7 TRBV10-3 . .
CASSYLQEYGYTF TGTGCCAGCAGTTACTTACAGGAATATGGCTACACCTTC TRBJ1-2 TRBV6-6 . .
CSASRGNQETQYF TGCAGTGCTTCCAGGGGAAATCAAGAGACCCAGTACTTC TRBJ2-5 TRBV20-1 . .
CASRGGSGTYNEQFF TGTGCCAGCCGAGGGGGTAGCGGGACCTACAATGAGCAGTTCTTC TRBJ2-1 TRBV28 TRBD2 few
CASSLDRDSPFFNQPQHF TGTGCCAGCAGCTTGGACAGGGATTCCCCTTTTTTCAATCAGCCCCAGCATTTT TRBJ1-5 TRBV5-5 . .
CASSRMTQFPSYEQYF TGTGCCAGCAGCCGAATGACGCAGTTTCCCTCCTACGAGCAGTACTTC TRBJ2-7 TRBV3-1 . few
CASNRRAGGGTDTQYF TGTGCCAGCAACCGTAGAGCGGGAGGGGGAACAGATACGCAGTATTTT TRBJ2-3 TRBV6-1 TRBD2 .
CASAAAGTYNEQFF TGTGCCAGCGCCGCGGCAGGGACCTACAATGAGCAGTTCTTC TRBJ2-1 TRBV27 . .
CASSFSGGAEAFF TGTGCCAGCAGTTTCTCGGGGGGGGCTGAAGCTTTCTTT TRBJ1-1 TRBV6-5 . few
CSVDSGGAGVETQYF TGCAGCGTTGACTCGGGAGGTGCAGGGGTGGAGACCCAGTACTTC TRBJ2-5 TRBV29-1 . .
CASSTRTSGANTGELFF TGTGCCAGCAGCACCCGGACTAGCGGGGCGAACACCGGGGAGCTGTTTTTT TRBJ2-2 TRBV7-2 TRBD2 few
CASSLVAGVYEQFF TGTGCCAGTAGTCTAGTAGCGGGAGTCTATGAGCAGTTCTTC TRBJ2-1 TRBV19 TRBD2 few
CASSLVGLNYGYTF TGTGCCAGCAGCTTAGTAGGACTTAACTATGGCTACACCTTC TRBJ1-2 TRBV7-9 . few
CASSLGWGGLEQFF TGCGCCAGCAGCTTGGGGTGGGGAGGATTAGAGCAGTTCTTC TRBJ2-1 TRBV5-1 . .
CASSLVGKQFF TGTGCCAGCAGCTTAGTGGGGAAGCAGTTCTTC TRBJ2-1 TRBV7-6 . few
CASSSIMYSYNEQFF TGTGCCAGCAGTTCTATTATGTACTCCTACAATGAGCAGTTCTTC TRBJ2-1 TRBV7-9 . .